The sequence of this TCR beta chain was determined in a study of blood T cell repertoires in COVID-19. At the level of the study: Sources were T cells, B-cell-depleted T cells, or PBMCs; the material itself was cDNA or gDNA.

V lost 4 bases and J 0 bases, leaving 8 bases between the germline ends. The CDR3 totals 14 residues. Germline V gives CDR1 SGDLS, CDR2 YYNGEE. Donors of Cohort 3 who recovered were those that had two negative PCRs, clearance, or symptom resolution. Authors' processing steps: Reference gene primer amplification gave estimated nucleated cell counts. The assay was immunoSEQ multiplex PCR, and TCRdb's table has in-frame clones only and misses some. V and J calls and clone size come straight from that table; D and trimming were deduced from the DNA. The repertoire consists of under 300,000 clones, with 85% to 90% occurring once and the leading ten covering under 2.5%.

The receptor's source is a woman between 55 and 75 years old who had recovered from COVID-19. The rearrangement uses TRBV9 and TRBJ1-3; D gene ambiguous. The sequenced sample was PBMCs or T cells enriched from blood (not recorded which). The CDR3 sequence is CASSPGSSGNTIYF. CDR3 in DNA: TGTGCCAGCAGCCCAGGATCCTCTGGAAACACCATATATTTT.